This T cell receptor beta chain was captured by sequencing in a study of identical twins. CDR1 and CDR2 from the germline V gene are SGHRS and YFSETQ. Between the trimmed V and J ends, which lost 3 bases and 7 bases, there was a span of 14 bases. The CDR3 spans 14 residues. Via MiXCR, TCRdb re-called the 5' RACE reads, giving one row per CDR3 protein. The sample lists just under 550,000 distinct CDR3 sequences, 12% to 15% occurring once. These data also formed part of another study, on yellow fever vaccine responses in identical twins. As that report states: Twins reportedly had a vaccine T cell response that seemed partly convergent, partly personalized.

The source is a young woman in good health. The J gene is TRBJ1-5, the V gene TRBV5-1; D is possibly TRBD1 (6 bases). What was sequenced was CD4+ T cells sorted from blood. The CDR3 nucleotides read TGCGCCAGCAGCTCTGGGGTAGGGGGGCAGCCCCAGCATTTT. Translated, it gives CASSSGVGGQPQHF.